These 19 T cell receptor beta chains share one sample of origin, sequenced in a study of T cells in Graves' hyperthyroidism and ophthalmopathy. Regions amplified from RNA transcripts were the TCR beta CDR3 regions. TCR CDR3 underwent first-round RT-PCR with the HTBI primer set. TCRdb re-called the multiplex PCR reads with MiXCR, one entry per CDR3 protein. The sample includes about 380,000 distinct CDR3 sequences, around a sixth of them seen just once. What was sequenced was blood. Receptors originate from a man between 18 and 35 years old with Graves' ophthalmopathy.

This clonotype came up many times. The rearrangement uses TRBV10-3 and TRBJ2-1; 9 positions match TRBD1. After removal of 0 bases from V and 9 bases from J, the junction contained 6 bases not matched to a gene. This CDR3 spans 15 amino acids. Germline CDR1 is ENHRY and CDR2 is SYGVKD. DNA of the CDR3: TGTGCCATCAGTGAGTCGGATGGGGGACAGGGTGAGCAGTTCTTC. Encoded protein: CAISESDGGQGEQFF.

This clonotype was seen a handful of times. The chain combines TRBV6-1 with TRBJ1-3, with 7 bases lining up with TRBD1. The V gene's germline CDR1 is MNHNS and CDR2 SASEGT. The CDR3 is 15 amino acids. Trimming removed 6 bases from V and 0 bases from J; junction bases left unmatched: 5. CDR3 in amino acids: CASSQRDSSGNTIYF. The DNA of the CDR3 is TGTGCCAGCAGCCAGAGGGACAGCTCTGGAAACACCATATATTTT.

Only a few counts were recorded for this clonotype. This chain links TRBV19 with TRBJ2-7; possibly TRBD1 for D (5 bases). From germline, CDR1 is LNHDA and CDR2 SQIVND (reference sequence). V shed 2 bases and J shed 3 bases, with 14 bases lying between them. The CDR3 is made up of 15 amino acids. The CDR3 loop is CASSIIDSVGYEQYF. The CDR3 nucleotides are TGTGCCAGTAGTATAATAGACAGCGTGGGCTACGAGCAGTACTTC.

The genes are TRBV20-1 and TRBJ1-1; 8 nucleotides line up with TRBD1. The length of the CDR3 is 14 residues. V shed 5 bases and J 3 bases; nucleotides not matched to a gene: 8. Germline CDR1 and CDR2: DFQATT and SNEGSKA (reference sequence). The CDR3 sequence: CSAPGQAAYTEAFF. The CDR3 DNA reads TGCAGTGCTCCGGGACAGGCGGCATACACTGAAGCTTTCTTT.

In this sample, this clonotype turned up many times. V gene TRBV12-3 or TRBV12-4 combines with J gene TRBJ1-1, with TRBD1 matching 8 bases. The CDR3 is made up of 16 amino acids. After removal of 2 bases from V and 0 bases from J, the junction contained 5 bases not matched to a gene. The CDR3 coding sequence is TGTGCCAGCAGTTTATGGCGGGACAGGTTGAACACTGAAGCTTTCTTT. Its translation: CASSLWRDRLNTEAFF.

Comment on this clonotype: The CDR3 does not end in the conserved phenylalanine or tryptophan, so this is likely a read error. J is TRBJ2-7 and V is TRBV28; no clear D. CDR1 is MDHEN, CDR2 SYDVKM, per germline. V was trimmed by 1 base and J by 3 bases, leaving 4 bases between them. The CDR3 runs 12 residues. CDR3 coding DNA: TGTGCCAGCAGTTTATACAGCTACGAGCAGTACCTC. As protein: CASSLYSYEQYL.

The CDR3 DNA follows: TGTGCCAGCAGTCAGCTGACACTTTCTAATGAAAAACTGTTTTTT. Protein sequence: CASSQLTLSNEKLFF. The chain combines TRBV6-1 with TRBJ1-4; D unclear. The CDR3 runs 15 residues. Trimming stripped 5 bases from V and 3 bases from J, with 13 bases between. Germline CDR1 is MNHNS and CDR2 is SASEGT.

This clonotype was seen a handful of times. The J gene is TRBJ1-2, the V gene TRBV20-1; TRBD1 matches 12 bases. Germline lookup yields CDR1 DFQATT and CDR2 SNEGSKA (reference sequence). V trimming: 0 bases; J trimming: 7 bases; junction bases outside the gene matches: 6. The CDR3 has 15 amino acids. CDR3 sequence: CSARDRDRGLFGYTF. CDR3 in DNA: TGCAGTGCTAGAGATCGGGACAGGGGGCTGTTTGGCTACACCTTC.

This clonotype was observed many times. CDR3: CASRYTTGGVDTQYF. The DNA for the CDR3 is TGTGCCAGCAGGTACACGACAGGGGGCGTAGATACGCAGTATTTT. The genes are TRBV6-1 and TRBJ2-3, with 10 bases that match TRBD1. Germline CDR1 is MNHNS and CDR2 is SASEGT. The CDR3 extends over 15 amino acids. V lost 6 bases and J lost 5; bases outside the gene matches: 8.

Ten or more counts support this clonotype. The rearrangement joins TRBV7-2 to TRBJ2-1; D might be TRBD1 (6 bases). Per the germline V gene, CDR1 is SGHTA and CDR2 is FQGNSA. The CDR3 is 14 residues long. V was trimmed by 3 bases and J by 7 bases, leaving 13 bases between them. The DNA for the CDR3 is TGTGCCAGCAGCTTCCGGACAGCCGGAAATGAGCAGTTCTTC. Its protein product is CASSFRTAGNEQFF.

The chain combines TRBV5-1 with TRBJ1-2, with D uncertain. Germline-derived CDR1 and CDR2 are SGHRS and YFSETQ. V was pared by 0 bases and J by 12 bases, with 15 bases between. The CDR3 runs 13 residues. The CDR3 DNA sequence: TGCGCCAGCAGCTTGGGGGGTCTTGAGAGGGACACCTTC. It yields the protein CASSLGGLERDTF.

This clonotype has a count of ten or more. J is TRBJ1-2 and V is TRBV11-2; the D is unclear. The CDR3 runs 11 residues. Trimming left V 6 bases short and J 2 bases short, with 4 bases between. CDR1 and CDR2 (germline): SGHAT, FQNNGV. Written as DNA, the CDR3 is TGTGCCAGCAGGCTAAACTATGGCTACACCTTC. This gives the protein CASRLNYGYTF.

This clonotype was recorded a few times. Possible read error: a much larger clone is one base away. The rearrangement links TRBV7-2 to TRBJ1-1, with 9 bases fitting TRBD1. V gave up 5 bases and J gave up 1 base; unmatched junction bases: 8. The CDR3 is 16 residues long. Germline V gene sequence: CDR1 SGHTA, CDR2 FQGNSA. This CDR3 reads CASSPETGGRNTEAFF. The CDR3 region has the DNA TGTGCCAGCAGCCCCGAGACAGGGGGGAGGAACACTGAAGCTTTCTTT. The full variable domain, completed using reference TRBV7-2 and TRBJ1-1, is GAGVSQSPSNKVTEKGKDVELRCDPISGHTALYWYRQSLGQGLEFLIYFQGNSAPDKSGLPSDRFSAERTGGSVSTLTIQRTQQEDSAVYLCASSPETGGRNTEAFFGQGTRLTVV.

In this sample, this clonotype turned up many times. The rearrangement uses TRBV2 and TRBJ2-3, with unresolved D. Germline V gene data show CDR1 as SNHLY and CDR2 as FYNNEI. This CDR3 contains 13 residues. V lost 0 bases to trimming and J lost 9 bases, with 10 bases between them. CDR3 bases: TGTGCCAGCAGTGAAGCGCGGCAGGAGACGCAGTATTTT. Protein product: CASSEARQETQYF.

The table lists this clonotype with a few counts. The CDR3 loop is CASSIPGQGQETQYF. In DNA, the CDR3 is TGTGCCAGCAGCATTCCGGGACAGGGTCAAGAGACCCAGTACTTC. V gene TRBV6-2 or TRBV6-3 combines with J gene TRBJ2-5, with TRBD1 identical over 9 bases. Trimming removed 6 bases from V and 2 bases from J; junction bases left unmatched: 7. The CDR3 length is 15 residues. From germline, CDR1 is MNHEY and CDR2 SVGEGT.

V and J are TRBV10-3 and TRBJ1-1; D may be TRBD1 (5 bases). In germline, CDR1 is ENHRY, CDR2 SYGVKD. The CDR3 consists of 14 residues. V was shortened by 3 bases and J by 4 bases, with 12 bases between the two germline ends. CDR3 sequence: CAISDSREGTEAFF. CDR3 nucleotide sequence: TGTGCCATCAGTGATTCCAGGGAGGGCACTGAAGCTTTCTTT.

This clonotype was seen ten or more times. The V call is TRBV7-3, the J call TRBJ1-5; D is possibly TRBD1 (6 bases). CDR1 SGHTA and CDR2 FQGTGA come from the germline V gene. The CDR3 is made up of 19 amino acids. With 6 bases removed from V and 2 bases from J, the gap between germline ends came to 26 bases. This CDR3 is CASRTSPPDRNLGNQPQHF. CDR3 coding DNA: TGTGCCAGCAGGACATCACCACCAGACAGGAACTTAGGCAATCAGCCCCAGCATTTT.

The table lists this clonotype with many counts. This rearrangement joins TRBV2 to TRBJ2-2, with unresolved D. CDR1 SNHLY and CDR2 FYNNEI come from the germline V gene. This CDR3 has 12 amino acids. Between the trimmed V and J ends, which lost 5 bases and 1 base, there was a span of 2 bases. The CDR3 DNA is TGTGCCAGCAGTCAGAACACCGGGGAGCTGTTTTTT. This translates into CASSQNTGELFF.

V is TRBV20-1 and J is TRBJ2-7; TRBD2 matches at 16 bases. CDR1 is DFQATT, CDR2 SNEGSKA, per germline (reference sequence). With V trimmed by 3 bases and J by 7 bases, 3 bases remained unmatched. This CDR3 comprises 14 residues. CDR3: CSARGLAGGLEQYF. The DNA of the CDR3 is TGCAGTGCTAGGGGACTAGCGGGGGGGCTGGAGCAGTACTTC.